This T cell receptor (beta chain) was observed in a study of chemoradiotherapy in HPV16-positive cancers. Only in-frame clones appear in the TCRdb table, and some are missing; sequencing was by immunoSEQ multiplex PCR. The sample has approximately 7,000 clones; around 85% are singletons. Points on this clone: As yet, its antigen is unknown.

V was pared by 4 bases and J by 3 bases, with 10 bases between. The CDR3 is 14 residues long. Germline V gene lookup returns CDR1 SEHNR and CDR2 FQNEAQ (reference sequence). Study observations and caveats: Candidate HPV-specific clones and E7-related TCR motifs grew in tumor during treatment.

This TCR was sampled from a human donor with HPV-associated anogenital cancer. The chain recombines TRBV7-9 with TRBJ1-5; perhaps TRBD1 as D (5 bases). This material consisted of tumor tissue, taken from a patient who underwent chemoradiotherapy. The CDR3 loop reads CASSSQGDNQPQHF. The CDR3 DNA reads TGTGCCAGCAGCTCCCAGGGTGACAATCAGCCCCAGCATTTT.